This T cell receptor beta chain was identified in a study of Ad26.COV2.S vaccination and SARS-CoV-2 variants. This clone came up once. Specified treatment: about 20 received Ad26.COV2.S at low or high dose, single or two shots; about 5 received placebo; per-sample allocation not given. Samples came from day 63 after the first vaccine or placebo injection. Only in-frame clones appear in the TCRdb table, and some are missing; sequencing was by immunoSEQ multiplex PCR. This table has a few hundred thousand clones, 80% to 90% appearing once. The CDR3 is made up of 15 amino acids. J lost 0 bases, V lost 3 bases, and 4 bases had no gene match. Germline CDR1 is LGHDT and CDR2 is YNNKEL (reference sequence).

This specimen consisted of peripheral blood, obtained in a trial of Ad26.COV2.S vaccine versus placebo. The TCR was taken from a person between 18 and 59 years old who received the Ad26.COV2.S COVID-19 vaccine or a placebo. V is TRBV3-1 (or the pseudogene TRBV3-2) and J is TRBJ2-7, with 8 positions matching TRBD2. The CDR3 DNA reads TGTGCCAGCAGCCACGGACTAGCCAGCTCCTACGAGCAGTACTTC. This translates into CASSHGLASSYEQYF.